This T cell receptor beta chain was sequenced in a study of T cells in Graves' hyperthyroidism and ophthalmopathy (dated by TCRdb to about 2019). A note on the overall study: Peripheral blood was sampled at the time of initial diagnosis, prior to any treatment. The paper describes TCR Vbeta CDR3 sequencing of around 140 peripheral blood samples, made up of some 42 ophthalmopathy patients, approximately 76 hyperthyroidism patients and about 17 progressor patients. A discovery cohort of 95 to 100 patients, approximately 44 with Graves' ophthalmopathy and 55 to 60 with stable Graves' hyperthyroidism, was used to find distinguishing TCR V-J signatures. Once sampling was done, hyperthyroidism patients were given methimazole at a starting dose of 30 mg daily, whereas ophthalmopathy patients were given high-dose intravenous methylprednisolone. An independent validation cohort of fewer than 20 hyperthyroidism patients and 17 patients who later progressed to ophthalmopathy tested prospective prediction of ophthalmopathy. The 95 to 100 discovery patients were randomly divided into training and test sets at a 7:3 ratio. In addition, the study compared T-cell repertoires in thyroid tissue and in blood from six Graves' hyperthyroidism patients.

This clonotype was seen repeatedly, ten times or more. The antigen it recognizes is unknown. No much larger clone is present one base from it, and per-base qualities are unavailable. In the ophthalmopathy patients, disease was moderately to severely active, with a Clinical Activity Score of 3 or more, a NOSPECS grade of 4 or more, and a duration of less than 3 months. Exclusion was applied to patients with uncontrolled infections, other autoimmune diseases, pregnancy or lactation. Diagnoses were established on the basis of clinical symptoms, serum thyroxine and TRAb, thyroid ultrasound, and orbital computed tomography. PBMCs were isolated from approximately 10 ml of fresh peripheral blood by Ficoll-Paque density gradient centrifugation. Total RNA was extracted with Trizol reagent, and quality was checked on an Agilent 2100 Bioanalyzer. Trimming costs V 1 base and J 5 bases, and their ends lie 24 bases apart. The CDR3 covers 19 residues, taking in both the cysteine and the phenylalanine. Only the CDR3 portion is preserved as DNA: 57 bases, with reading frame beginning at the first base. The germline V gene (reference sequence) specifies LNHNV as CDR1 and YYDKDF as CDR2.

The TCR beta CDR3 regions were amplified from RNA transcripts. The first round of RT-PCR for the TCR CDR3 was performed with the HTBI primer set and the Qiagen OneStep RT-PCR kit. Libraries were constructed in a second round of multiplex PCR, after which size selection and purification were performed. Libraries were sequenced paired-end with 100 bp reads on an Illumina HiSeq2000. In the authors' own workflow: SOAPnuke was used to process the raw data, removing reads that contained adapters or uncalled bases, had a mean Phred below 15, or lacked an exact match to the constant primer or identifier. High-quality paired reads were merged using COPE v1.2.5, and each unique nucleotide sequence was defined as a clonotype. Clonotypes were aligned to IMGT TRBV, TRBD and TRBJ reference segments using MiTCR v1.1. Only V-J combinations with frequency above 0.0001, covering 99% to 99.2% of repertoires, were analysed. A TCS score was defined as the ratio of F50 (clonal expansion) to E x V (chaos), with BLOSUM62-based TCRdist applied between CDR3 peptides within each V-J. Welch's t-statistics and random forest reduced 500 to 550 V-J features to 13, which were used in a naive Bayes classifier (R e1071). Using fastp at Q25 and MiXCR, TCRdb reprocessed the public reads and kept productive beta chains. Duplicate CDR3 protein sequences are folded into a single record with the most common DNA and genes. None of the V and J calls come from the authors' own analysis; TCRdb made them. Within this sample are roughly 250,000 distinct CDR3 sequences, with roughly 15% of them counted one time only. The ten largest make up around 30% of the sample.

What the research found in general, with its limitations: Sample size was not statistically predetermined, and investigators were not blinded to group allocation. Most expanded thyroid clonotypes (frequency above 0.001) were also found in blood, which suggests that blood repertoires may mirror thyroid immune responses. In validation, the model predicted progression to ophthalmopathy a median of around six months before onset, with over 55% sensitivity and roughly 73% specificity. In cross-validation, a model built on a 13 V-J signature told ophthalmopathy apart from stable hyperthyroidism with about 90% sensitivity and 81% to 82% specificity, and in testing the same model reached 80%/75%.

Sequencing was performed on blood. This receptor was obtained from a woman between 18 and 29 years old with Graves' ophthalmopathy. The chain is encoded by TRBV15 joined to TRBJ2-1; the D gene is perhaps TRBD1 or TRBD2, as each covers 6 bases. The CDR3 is CATSRAIANALRGDNEQFF. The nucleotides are TGTGCCACCAGCAGAGCTATAGCTAATGCCCTTAGGGGGGACAATGAGCAGTTCTTC.